Sequencing of this T cell receptor beta chain was carried out in a study of early T cells in non-severe SARS-CoV-2 infection. Study-level background: The authors sequenced bulk RNA from unsorted whole blood, leaving chains unpaired.

This clonotype occurred a few times. Each single cDNA molecule received a unique molecular identifier. TCRdb re-called the 5' RACE reads through MiXCR, storing one row per CDR3 protein. The table has tens of thousands of distinct CDR3 sequences, 9.5% to 15% seen once; the top ten hold less than 3%. With 1 base removed from V and 4 bases from J, the gap between germline ends came to 7 bases. This CDR3 comprises 13 residues. Germline-derived CDR1 and CDR2 are LGHDT and YNNKEL (reference sequence). The specimen was whole blood, collected at baseline. The clonotype was recovered from an adult who was a healthcare worker with PCR-confirmed SARS-CoV-2 infection or an uninfected control (not recorded which). The genes are TRBV3-1 and TRBJ1-1; D uncertain. CDR3 protein: CASSQGGFTEAFF. Here the CDR3 DNA reads TGTGCCAGCAGCCAAGGCGGGTTCACTGAAGCTTTCTTT.